The sequence of this T cell receptor (beta chain) was determined in a study of T-cell reconstitution after alpha-beta-depleted transplantation in children. From germline, CDR1 is SEHNR and CDR2 FQNEAQ (reference sequence). V gave up 2 bases and J gave up 11 bases; unmatched junction bases: 8. The CDR3 consists of 14 residues. TCRbeta library preparation incorporated unique molecular identifiers. TCRdb re-called the PCR reads through MiXCR, storing one row per CDR3 protein. The table includes approximately 490,000 distinct CDR3 sequences, about 12% detected once. This clonotype showed up just a few times.

Sequenced material: PBMCs from the stem cell graft donor, taken from the stem cell graft. The rearrangement links TRBV7-9 to TRBJ2-7, with TRBD2 identical over 11 bases. This TCR came from a human donor who donated a stem cell graft to a child with combined immunodeficiency. DNA for the CDR3: TGTGCCAGCAGCTTAACTAGCGGGAGAATGGAGGAGTACTTC. This gives the protein CASSLTSGRMEEYF.